One and the same sample provided the 22 T cell receptor beta chains below, sequenced in a study of control samples from healthy donors and cancer patients. The method was immunoSEQ multiplex PCR; TCRdb's version includes in-frame clones alone and lacks a portion of them. In the table there are some 130,000 clones, 80% to 95% of which are singletons. Sequencing was performed on blood. These TCRs come from a man between 18 and 29 years old in good health.

The V call is TRBV5-1, the J call TRBJ2-1; no definite D call. Germline V lookup: CDR1 SGHRS, CDR2 YFSETQ. This CDR3 comprises 14 residues. The V end was cut by 0 bases, the J end by 1 base, with 5 bases between. The CDR3 DNA reads as TGCGCCAGCAGCTTGGCGGATTCCTACAATGAGCAGTTCTTC. This encodes CASSLADSYNEQFF. The full variable domain, completed using reference TRBV5-1 and TRBJ2-1, is KAGVTQTPRYLIKTRGQQVTLSCSPISGHRSVSWYQQTPGQGLQFLFEYFSETQRNKGNFPGRFSGRQFSNSRSEMNVSTLELGDSALYLCASSLADSYNEQFFGPGTRLTVL.

This clone was picked up a small number of times. The chain is built from TRBV6-5 and TRBJ2-5; D not certain. The CDR3 runs 14 residues. The V gene's germline CDR1 is MNHEY and CDR2 SVGAGI. Trimming stripped 7 bases from V and 1 base from J, with 13 bases between. The CDR3 loop is CASTPVGLQETQYF. The CDR3 bases are TGTGCCAGCACCCCGGTTGGGCTCCAAGAGACCCAGTACTTC.

This clone was seen only once. The J gene is TRBJ2-4, the V gene TRBV6-1, with a weak D call TRBD1 (5 bases). The V and J ends lost 3 bases and 0 bases respectively, with 18 bases between them. This CDR3 has 18 amino acids. CDR1 MNHNS and CDR2 SASEGT come from the germline V gene. Here the CDR3 reads CASSDFGAVTLAKNIQYF. The CDR3 nucleotides read TGTGCCAGCAGTGATTTTGGGGCAGTAACGTTAGCCAAAAACATTCAGTACTTC.

This chain links TRBV10-3 with TRBJ1-3; 7 bases fit TRBD1. V gave up 3 bases and J gave up 4 bases; unmatched junction bases: 6. This CDR3 spans 15 amino acids. Per germline, CDR1 ENHRY and CDR2 SYGVKD. CDR3 bases: TGTGCCATCAGTGAACTGACAGGGAGGGGAAACACCATATATTTT. Its protein is CAISELTGRGNTIYF.

This clone is a singleton in its sample. The chain links TRBV18 to TRBJ2-1; possibly TRBD1 for D (6 bases). V was shortened by 2 bases and J by 2 bases, with 16 bases between the two germline ends. Germline V gene sequence: CDR1 KGHSH, CDR2 LQKENI. The CDR3 loop spans 17 amino acids. CDR3 region: CASSPFVRGSAYNEQFF. DNA for the CDR3: TGTGCCAGCTCACCATTCGTTAGGGGGAGCGCCTACAATGAGCAGTTCTTC.

The gene calls are TRBV7-8 and TRBJ2-1, with unresolved D. With 2 bases removed from V and 3 bases from J, the gap between germline ends came to 8 bases. The CDR3 is made up of 14 amino acids. The germline gives CDR1 SGHVS, CDR2 FQNEAQ. The CDR3 DNA is TGTGCCAGCAGCTTATTCGCGTACTACAATGAGCAGTTCTTC. Translating it yields CASSLFAYYNEQFF.

The chain is built from TRBV30 and TRBJ1-5; no firm D call. The V and J ends lost 0 bases and 2 bases respectively, with 11 bases between them. CDR1 and CDR2 (germline): GTSNPN, SVGIG (reference sequence). This CDR3 region has 15 residues. CDR3 sequence reads: CAWSVGVWGNQPQHF. The CDR3 DNA is TGTGCCTGGAGTGTCGGCGTCTGGGGCAATCAGCCCCAGCATTTT. The variable domain in full, completed from reference TRBV30 and TRBJ1-5, reads SQTIHQWPATLVQPVGSPLSLECTVEGTSNPNLYWYRQAAGRGLQLLFYSVGIGQISSEVPQNLSASRPQDRQFILSSKKLLLSDSGFYLCAWSVGVWGNQPQHFGDGTRLSIL.

The V and J genes are TRBV2 and TRBJ1-4; D is perhaps TRBD1 (6 bases). Germline CDR1 is SNHLY and CDR2 is FYNNEI. The CDR3 length is 15 residues. V gave up 2 bases and J gave up 8 bases, with 15 bases separating them. This CDR3 is CASSETLDSVEKLFF. CDR3 coding DNA: TGTGCCAGCAGTGAAACTCTGGACAGCGTCGAAAAACTGTTTTTT. Combining the CDR3 with reference TRBV2 and TRBJ1-4 gives the whole variable domain EPEVTQTPSHQVTQMGQEVILRCVPISNHLYFYWYRQILGQKVEFLVSFYNNEISEKSEIFDDQFSVERPDGSNFTLKIRSTKLEDSAMYFCASSETLDSVEKLFFGSGTQLSVL.

The rearrangement uses TRBV12-5 and TRBJ1-2; D possibly corresponds to TRBD1 (6 bases). Trimming took off 2 bases at V and 3 bases at J, with 13 bases between the two ends. Germline CDR1 is LGHNT and CDR2 is FRNRAP. The CDR3 extends over 15 amino acids. The CDR3 DNA reads as TGTGCTAGTGGTTTGCGGGACACCTTGGACTATGGCTACACCTTC. It codes for CASGLRDTLDYGYTF.

V is TRBV7-9 and J is TRBJ2-7; perhaps TRBD1 as D (5 bases). V was shortened by 1 base and J by 4 bases, with 11 bases between the two germline ends. This CDR3 has 14 amino acids. The germline CDR1 and CDR2 sequences are SEHNR and FQNEAQ (reference sequence). The CDR3 nucleotides read TGTGCCAGCAGCTTAGTCCCAGGGTGGTACGAGCAGTACTTC. Encoded protein: CASSLVPGWYEQYF.

The chain has TRBV10-3 and TRBJ1-2, with 7 bases lining up with TRBD1. Germline CDR1 ENHRY, CDR2 SYGVKD. Germline trimming cut 2 bases from V and 4 bases from J; bases unmatched to any gene: 7. This CDR3 has 15 residues. The CDR3 spells CAISEPGQDLYGYTF. CDR3 DNA sequence: TGTGCCATCAGTGAGCCAGGACAGGACCTCTATGGCTACACCTTC.

The chain recombines TRBV3-1 (or the pseudogene TRBV3-2) with TRBJ2-7; TRBD1 is a possible D gene (5 bases). V was cut by 1 base and J by 6 bases, with 7 bases left in between. Germline V CDR1 and CDR2: LGHDT, YNNKEL (reference sequence). The CDR3 loop spans 12 amino acids. The CDR3 reads CASSQVGAEQYF. The CDR3 coding sequence is TGTGCCAGCAGCCAAGTAGGGGCCGAGCAGTACTTC.

This chain links TRBV5-5 with TRBJ2-4, with 8 bases matching TRBD1. The junction had 9 bases not matched to a gene; V was cut back by 4 bases and J by 0 bases. The CDR3 totals 17 residues. From germline, CDR1 is SGHKS and CDR2 YYEKEE (reference sequence). The chain's CDR3 is CASSDGQGWVAKNIQYF. CDR3 bases: TGTGCCAGCAGCGATGGACAGGGATGGGTAGCCAAAAACATTCAGTACTTC.

DNA for the CDR3: TGCGCCAGCAGCGGCTCTAGCGGGAGGACCTACGAGCAGTACTTC. It specifies CASSGSSGRTYEQYF. The chain combines TRBV5-1 with TRBJ2-7, with TRBD2 identical over 11 bases. From germline, CDR1 is SGHRS and CDR2 YFSETQ. The CDR3 has 15 residues. J was trimmed by 2 bases and V by 4 bases; bases with no gene match: 5.

The rearrangement joins TRBV5-1 to TRBJ2-1, with D unresolved. CDR3 length: 15 amino acids. V lost 0 bases, J lost 0 bases, and 7 bases lay in between. The V gene's germline CDR1 is SGHRS and CDR2 YFSETQ. The DNA for the CDR3 is TGCGCCAGCAGCTTGGATCCCTACTCCTACAATGAGCAGTTCTTC. This gives the protein CASSLDPYSYNEQFF.

The V gene is TRBV7-2, the J gene TRBJ1-6; TRBD1 aligns across 8 bases. The V segment lost 5 bases and the J segment 6 bases; nucleotides outside the gene matches: 6. This CDR3 comprises 15 residues. The germline CDR1 and CDR2 sequences are SGHTA and FQGNSA. CDR3 sequence: CASSPLGQGNSPLHF. In DNA form, the CDR3 reads TGTGCCAGCAGCCCCCTAGGACAGGGTAATTCACCCCTCCACTTT.

The chain couples TRBV7-9 to TRBJ1-1; perhaps TRBD1 as D (5 bases). V was shortened by 5 bases and J by 0 bases, with 13 bases between the two germline ends. Germline CDR1 is SEHNR and CDR2 is FQNEAQ (reference sequence). CDR3 length: 15 amino acids. CDR3 protein: CASSPGAALNTEAFF. The CDR3 DNA reads as TGTGCCAGCAGCCCCGGGGCGGCCTTGAACACTGAAGCTTTCTTT.

This chain connects TRBV4-1 to TRBJ1-2; no firm D call. CDR1 and CDR2 from the germline V gene are MGHRA and YSYEKL. V was shortened by 5 bases and J by 4 bases, with 17 bases between the two germline ends. This CDR3 is built from 15 residues. The CDR3 loop reads CASSNAPTAPYGYTF. Here the CDR3 DNA reads TGCGCCAGCAGCAATGCCCCCACAGCACCCTATGGCTACACCTTC.

The rearrangement uses TRBV10-3 and TRBJ1-6, with a weak D call TRBD1 (6 bases). The germline gives CDR1 ENHRY, CDR2 SYGVKD. CDR3 size: 15 residues. V was trimmed by 5 bases and J by 10 bases, leaving 18 bases between them. The CDR3 here is CAISSNREIISPLHF. In nucleotides, the CDR3 is TGTGCCATCAGTAGCAACAGGGAGATCATCTCACCCCTCCACTTT.

The chain has TRBV24-1 and TRBJ2-2, with D perhaps TRBD1 (6 bases). This CDR3 comprises 14 residues. V was cut by 9 bases and J by 0 bases, with 10 bases left in between. Germline V gives CDR1 KGHDR, CDR2 SFDVKD. The CDR3 DNA is TGTGCCACCGGCGACAGGACGAACACCGGGGAGCTGTTTTTT. Residues: CATGDRTNTGELFF.

The CDR3 reads CAWSVFTGLDTEAFF. In nucleotides, the CDR3 is TGTGCCTGGAGTGTATTCACAGGCCTCGACACTGAAGCTTTCTTT. The rearrangement uses TRBV30 and TRBJ1-1; a weak D match, TRBD1 (5 bases). Germline V lookup: CDR1 GTSNPN, CDR2 SVGIG (reference sequence). The germline V and J ends were trimmed by 0 bases and 3 bases, with 14 bases remaining between them. CDR3 length equals 15 residues.

The V gene is TRBV11-2, the J gene TRBJ1-5; D is undetermined. V was cut by 1 base and J by 2 bases, with 9 bases left in between. Per the germline V gene, CDR1 is SGHAT and CDR2 is FQNNGV. The CDR3 extends over 15 amino acids. This CDR3 reads CASSLGSMGNQPQHF. The DNA for the CDR3 is TGTGCCAGCAGCTTAGGCAGTATGGGCAATCAGCCCCAGCATTTT.